The T cell receptor (beta chain) described here comes from a study of molecular identifiers for immune sequencing clone quantification. Libraries of naive CD8 T cells were made from about 19,000 to 1,100,000 sorted cells. They used 10%, 30% or 50% RNA. Previously published methods and listed TCR primers were used for the bulk TCR libraries. TCRdb analysed the PCR reads with MiXCR anew, one entry per CDR3 protein. The sample shows approximately 500,000 distinct CDR3 sequences, 25% of them seen only once. General study points: Effector cells kept over 99% of their molecules in clones above 20 RNA copies, while naive cells kept under 1% there.

V was pared by 4 bases and J by 4 bases, with 20 bases between. Per the germline V gene, CDR1 is MGHRA and CDR2 is YSYEKL. The CDR3 has 16 residues. With respect to this clonotype: Its antigen is not identified.

This sequence joins TRBV4-1 and TRBJ2-7, with D tentatively TRBD1 (5 bases). Sequencing was carried out using naive CD8+ T cells from blood, with Jurkat cell RNA spiked in. Sample subset: FACS-sorted CD8+CD4-CCR7+CD45RA+ naive T cells. The origin of this receptor is a human donor in good health. Some libraries in this study had Jurkat cell RNA spiked in. The CDR3 loop reads CASSLVRQLGFYEQYF. In nucleotides, the CDR3 is TGCGCCAGCAGCCTAGTCCGACAGCTGGGTTTTTACGAGCAGTACTTC.